The sequence of this TCR beta chain was determined in a study of T cells after yellow fever vaccination. Study-level points and caveats: Researchers report a weaker secondary response that nonetheless peaked faster, day 5 versus 15. A minor fraction of clonotypes spanned both CD4 and CD8 compartments.

The TCR cDNA carried a universal primer site and UMIs from 5'RACE template switching. Each CDR3 protein gets one entry after TCRdb re-called the 5' RACE reads with MiXCR. The table records tens of thousands of distinct CDR3 sequences, 3.4% of them present only once. In this sample, this clonotype turned up many times. The clonotype comes from a man between 18 and 29 years old who received the YFV17D yellow fever vaccine. The sample here was PBMCs, either bulk or a sorted T-cell subset (CD4+, CD8+, memory, or dextramer-sorted; not recorded which), taken roughly 46 days after the first yellow fever vaccination.

The CDR3 loop reads CASSDPGPETQYF. CDR3 sequence (DNA): TGCGCCAGCAGCGATCCGGGGCCAGAGACCCAGTACTTC. The chain links TRBV5-1 to TRBJ2-5, with D perhaps being TRBD1 or TRBD2 (5 bases each). Per the germline V gene, CDR1 is SGHRS and CDR2 is YFSETQ. The CDR3 consists of 13 residues. Trimming took 4 bases from V and 4 from J, leaving 11 bases between them.